The rows below give T cell receptor beta chains drawn from one sample of a study of naive and memory T cell subsets. TCRdb re-analysed the UMI-ligation and nested PCR reads in MiXCR, keeping a single row per CDR3 protein. The sample has roughly 100,000 distinct CDR3 sequences, about 14% seen once. The specimen sequenced was naive CD8+ T cells from blood. These receptors all stem from a human donor in good health. CDR3s include the opening cysteine and the closing phenylalanine or tryptophan. D genes are given only for firm matches. Clone size is stated in some rows and not others, as once, few, many or a class when expanded.

v_gene	abundance	j_gene	d_gene	CDR3aa	CDR3nt
TRBV4-3	many	TRBJ2-1	TRBD2	CASSQDWGLERESPSYNEQFF	TGCGCCAGCAGCCAAGATTGGGGTCTCGAGCGGGAGTCCCCTTCCTACAATGAGCAGTTCTTC
TRBV12-3/TRBV12-4	many	TRBJ1-4	TRBD1	CASRNRGSNEKLFF	TGTGCCAGCAGGAACAGGGGAAGTAATGAAAAACTGTTTTTT
TRBV5-1	.	TRBJ2-7	.	CASSLDASSALGEQYF	TGCGCCAGCAGCTTGGATGCGTCTAGCGCTTTAGGCGAGCAGTACTTC
TRBV7-9	many	TRBJ1-5	.	CASSLYSQPQHF	TGTGCCAGCAGCTTGTATTCTCAGCCCCAGCATTTT
TRBV20-1	.	TRBJ2-1	.	CSARDGELRAYNEQFF	TGCAGTGCTAGAGACGGGGAGCTTAGGGCCTACAATGAGCAGTTCTTC
TRBV29-1	many	TRBJ1-1	TRBD1	CSVPSQGGTEAFF	TGCAGCGTCCCCAGCCAGGGGGGAACTGAAGCTTTCTTT
TRBV7-9	few	TRBJ2-3	.	CASSVIAEPTDTQYF	TGTGCCAGCAGCGTTATAGCGGAGCCCACAGATACGCAGTATTTT
TRBV28	few	TRBJ2-7	.	CASSTSYEQYF	TGTGCCAGCAGTACCAGCTACGAGCAGTACTTC
TRBV19	.	TRBJ1-5	.	CASRQGYSNQPQHF	TGTGCCAGTAGACAGGGTTATAGCAATCAGCCCCAGCATTTT
TRBV20-1	many	TRBJ2-5	.	CSARGGVQETQYF	TGCAGTGCTAGAGGCGGGGTTCAAGAGACCCAGTACTTC
TRBV14	many	TRBJ2-1	.	CASSQDTFLPEKQFF	TGTGCCAGCAGCCAAGATACTTTTCTACCAGAGAAGCAGTTCTTC
TRBV29-1	few	TRBJ2-1	.	CSVGAWGVYNEQFF	TGCAGCGTTGGCGCTTGGGGGGTATACAATGAGCAGTTCTTC
TRBV29-1	few	TRBJ2-5	TRBD2	CSVGLAGGQETQYF	TGCAGCGTTGGGCTAGCGGGGGGCCAAGAGACCCAGTACTTC
TRBV9	few	TRBJ2-1	.	CASSVAREHNEQFF	TGTGCCAGCAGCGTAGCCAGGGAGCACAATGAGCAGTTCTTC
TRBV18	.	TRBJ2-4	TRBD2	CASSQRESGNIQYF	TGTGCCAGCTCGCAGCGGGAGTCCGGAAACATTCAGTACTTC
TRBV30	few	TRBJ2-4	.	CAWSVGSSTKNIQYF	TGTGCCTGGAGTGTAGGGTCTTCGACCAAAAACATTCAGTACTTC
TRBV4-2	.	TRBJ1-4	.	CASSQDREKLFF	TGTGCCAGCAGCCAAGACAGGGAAAAACTGTTTTTT
TRBV5-1	few	TRBJ2-7	TRBD1	CASSLRRGQENYEQYF	TGCGCCAGCAGCTTACGTCGGGGACAGGAGAACTACGAGCAGTACTTC
TRBV5-6	few	TRBJ2-1	.	CASSLDGGLSYNEQFF	TGTGCCAGCAGCTTGGACGGGGGTCTCTCCTACAATGAGCAGTTCTTC
TRBV4-2	.	TRBJ2-1	TRBD2	CASSQEVSGSFYEQFF	TGTGCCAGCAGCCAAGAGGTTAGCGGGAGTTTCTATGAGCAGTTCTTC
TRBV20-1	.	TRBJ2-7	TRBD2	CSARDSGTSGMYEQYF	TGCAGTGCTAGAGATTCTGGAACTAGCGGGATGTACGAGCAGTACTTC
TRBV6-2/TRBV6-3	many	TRBJ2-7	.	CASSYSGRTYEQYF	TGTGCCAGCAGTTACTCGGGCCGGACCTACGAGCAGTACTTC
TRBV24-1	once	TRBJ2-3	TRBD1	CATSDPSRGRDTDTQYF	TGTGCCACCAGTGATCCTAGCAGGGGGCGCGACACAGATACGCAGTATTTT
TRBV4-1	.	TRBJ1-5	.	CASSPGPAVVQHF	TGCGCCAGCAGCCCAGGACCCGCTGTGGTCCAGCATTTT
TRBV19	many	TRBJ2-7	.	CASSIVSSPDRQYF	TGTGCCAGTAGTATTGTGTCCAGTCCTGACAGGCAGTACTTC
TRBV12-3/TRBV12-4	few	TRBJ1-1	.	CASSYAGSNTEAFF	TGTGCCAGCAGTTACGCGGGATCGAACACTGAAGCTTTCTTT
TRBV27	few	TRBJ2-1	TRBD1	CASSLGQPSSYNEQFF	TGTGCCAGCAGCCTGGGACAGCCGAGCTCCTACAATGAGCAGTTCTTC
TRBV27	many	TRBJ2-4	TRBD1	CASRHGQGSDGIQYF	TGTGCCAGCAGACACGGACAGGGGAGTGATGGCATTCAGTACTTC
TRBV29-1	.	TRBJ2-7	.	CSVPGGLGEQYF	TGCAGCGTCCCAGGAGGGCTCGGAGAGCAGTACTTC
TRBV28	many	TRBJ2-2	.	CASSFAGELFF	TGTGCCAGCAGTTTCGCCGGGGAGCTGTTTTTT
TRBV29-1	.	TRBJ1-2	.	CSVLIGTDYGYTF	TGCAGCGTTTTAATCGGGACTGACTATGGCTACACCTTC
TRBV5-6	.	TRBJ2-7	.	CASSLERTGEQYF	TGTGCCAGCAGCTTAGAAAGAACCGGCGAGCAGTACTTC